The 30 T cell receptor beta chains presented below share a single source sample, sequenced in a study of vaccination and CD4 T cells after COVID-19 (dated by TCRdb to between 2021 and 2023). Library generation was performed with PCR. Sequencer: Illumina iSeq 100. TCR sequencing of DNA from cultured CD4+ T cells used the Oncomine TCR Beta short-read assay at the Johns Hopkins FTIC core. TCRdb reanalyzed the raw reads on its own, using fastp at Q25 for trimming and MiXCR for clone calling, and kept in-frame beta chains. Records with the same CDR3 protein are collapsed into one entry carrying the most frequent genes and DNA. This sample has under 9,000 distinct CDR3 sequences in its table, and just over 70% of those were observed once. The top ten clonotypes cover 35% to 45% of the sample. These TCRs are of unknown antigen specificity. The sample's treatment or condition label, decoded: roughly 10-day PBMC culture with coronavirus spike peptide pools or control peptides (ViraFEST assay). CD4+ T cells from unexposed donors were collected before the COVID-19 pandemic (2011-2018).

The sample was CD4+ T cells from blood, cultured in vitro. The receptor set was obtained from a human donor in good health.

This rearrangement joins TRBV19 to TRBJ1-5; D is unclear. V lost 5 bases, J lost 4 bases, and 12 bases lay in between. From germline, CDR1 is LNHDA and CDR2 SQIVND (reference sequence). CDR3 length: 14 residues. CDR3 DNA: TGTGCCAGTAGTGTAGCCCGGAGTAATCAGCCCCAGCATTTT. This translates into CASSVARSNQPQHF.

This clonotype was picked up a small number of times. This chain joins TRBV6-1 and TRBJ1-1; D remains ambiguous. CDR3 length: 13 residues. The V and J ends lost 2 bases and 5 bases respectively, with 9 bases between them. The germline V gene has CDR1 MNHNS and CDR2 SASEGT. The CDR3 loop reads CASSESLITEAFF. Written as DNA, the CDR3 is TGTGCCAGCAGTGAATCTCTCATTACTGAAGCTTTCTTT.

The chain employs TRBV5-4 and TRBJ1-2; TRBD1 matches at 9 bases. Germline V gene data show CDR1 as SGHNT and CDR2 as YYREEE (reference sequence). V shed 3 bases, J shed 7 bases, and the junction held 10 bases outside the gene matches. This CDR3 has 15 residues. The CDR3 DNA reads as TGTGCCAGCAGCTCCCCCGGGACAGGGTATACTGGCTACACCTTC. This gives the protein CASSSPGTGYTGYTF.

This chain uses TRBV11-1 with TRBJ2-5; D is uncertain. Germline CDR1 is SGHAT and CDR2 is FQDESV (reference sequence). The length of the CDR3 is 13 residues. V was cut by 7 bases and J by 2 bases, with 11 bases left in between. CDR3 nucleotide sequence: TGTGCCAGCACCCGCAGCTTTCAAGAGACCCAGTACTTC. Its translation is CASTRSFQETQYF.

V and J are TRBV20-1 and TRBJ1-1; D possibly corresponds to TRBD1 (6 bases). Germline V CDR1 and CDR2: DFQATT, SNEGSKA (reference sequence). The CDR3 totals 14 residues. V was cut by 4 bases and J by 6 bases, with 18 bases left in between. This CDR3 reads CSATKGGTQAEAFF. CDR3 DNA: TGCAGTGCTACTAAGGGGGGCACCCAGGCTGAAGCTTTCTTT.

The CDR3 DNA sequence: TGCAGTGCTAGAGTATTCGGCGGGAGGTTAAACAATGAGCAGTTCTTC. It codes for CSARVFGGRLNNEQFF. The chain has TRBV20-1 and TRBJ2-1; 8 bases are shared with TRBD2. Germline V gene lookup returns CDR1 DFQATT and CDR2 SNEGSKA (reference sequence). Unmatched junction bases numbered 10, after V lost 1 base and J lost 5 bases. CDR3 length: 16 residues.

This clonotype was counted only a few times. This rearrangement joins TRBV11-2 to TRBJ1-6, with 10 bases aligning to TRBD1. The CDR3 extends over 15 amino acids. CDR1 and CDR2 from the germline V gene are SGHAT and FQNNGV. Trimming took 4 bases from V and 8 from J; bases not matched to a gene: 5. The CDR3, as DNA: TGTGCCAGCAGCTCCCGAGGACAGGGGGATTCACCCCTCCACTTT. As protein: CASSSRGQGDSPLHF.

The CDR3 reads CATKGGVMNTEAFF. As DNA, the CDR3 is TGTGCCACCAAAGGAGGGGTCATGAACACTGAAGCTTTCTTT. The gene calls are TRBV24-1 and TRBJ1-1; a weak D match, TRBD1 (5 bases). Looked up from germline, CDR1 is KGHDR and CDR2 is SFDVKD. V gave up 8 bases and J gave up 0 bases, with 12 bases separating them. The CDR3 is 14 amino acids.

The chain is built from TRBV7-6 and TRBJ1-2; no firm D call. Per the germline V gene, CDR1 is SGHVS and CDR2 is FNYEAQ. V lost 5 bases to trimming and J lost 6 bases, with 16 bases between them. The CDR3 is 14 amino acids. CDR3 sequence: CASSPYGSTDGYTF. The CDR3 DNA reads as TGTGCCAGCAGCCCTTATGGAAGTACAGATGGCTACACCTTC.

The chain joins TRBV6-1 to TRBJ2-2; D not resolved. V dropped 8 bases and J dropped 0 bases, with 10 bases sitting between them. This CDR3 spans 14 amino acids. From germline, CDR1 is MNHNS and CDR2 SASEGT. This chain's CDR3 is CASLLWANTGELFF. Written as DNA, the CDR3 is TGTGCCAGCCTCCTGTGGGCGAACACCGGGGAGCTGTTTTTT.

The rearrangement joins TRBV11-2 to TRBJ1-6, with D possibly TRBD1 on 6 matching bases. The CDR3 loop spans 14 amino acids. The V end lost 5 bases, the J end lost 6 bases, and 11 bases lay between the germline ends. The germline V gene has CDR1 SGHAT and CDR2 FQNNGV. CDR3 sequence reads: CASSPGQSNSPLHF. In nucleotides, the CDR3 is TGTGCCAGCAGCCCCGGACAGAGTAATTCACCCCTCCACTTT.

The CDR3 loop reads CATSDLRQTTDTQYF. The DNA for the CDR3 is TGTGCCACCAGTGATTTACGACAGACCACAGATACGCAGTATTTT. The V and J genes are TRBV24-1 and TRBJ2-3; D possibly corresponds to TRBD1 (5 bases). V lost 1 base, J lost 2 bases, and 9 bases lay in between. Germline CDR1 is KGHDR and CDR2 is SFDVKD. This CDR3 comprises 15 residues.

This chain links TRBV2 with TRBJ1-5; a weak D match, TRBD1 (5 bases). The V end was cut by 2 bases, the J end by 7 bases, with 12 bases between. Germline V CDR1 and CDR2: SNHLY, FYNNEI. This CDR3 spans 14 amino acids. This CDR3 reads CASSESAGYQPQHF. CDR3 bases: TGTGCCAGCAGTGAATCTGCAGGGTACCAGCCCCAGCATTTT.

The sample holds a few counts of this clonotype. The J gene is TRBJ2-5, the V gene TRBV7-2; a weak D match, TRBD2 (7 bases). Between the trimmed V and J ends, which lost 0 bases and 7 bases, there was a span of 12 bases. From germline, CDR1 is SGHTA and CDR2 FQGNSA. The CDR3 has 14 residues. The CDR3 DNA follows: TGTGCCAGCAGCTTAGCCGGGGGGCTCGGGACCCAGTACTTC. It translates to CASSLAGGLGTQYF.

The genes are TRBV20-1 and TRBJ1-2; D remains ambiguous. V was shortened by 6 bases and J by 4 bases, with 12 bases between the two germline ends. Germline assignment: CDR1 DFQATT and CDR2 SNEGSKA (reference sequence). The CDR3 has 12 amino acids. The CDR3 reads CSAFRPSYGYTF. CDR3 coding DNA: TGCAGTGCCTTTCGCCCTAGCTATGGCTACACCTTC.

This chain joins TRBV7-2 and TRBJ2-5, with D possibly matching TRBD2 (5 bases). The V gene's germline CDR1 is SGHTA and CDR2 FQGNSA. The CDR3 totals 15 residues. V was cut by 5 bases and J by 2 bases, with 15 bases left in between. The CDR3 loop reads CASSADWPVQETQYF. As DNA, the CDR3 is TGTGCCAGCAGCGCGGACTGGCCGGTACAAGAGACCCAGTACTTC.

The rearrangement links TRBV12-3 or TRBV12-4 to TRBJ1-1; no clear D. This CDR3 has 14 residues. V lost 5 bases and J lost 1, with 11 bases in between. The CDR3 loop reads CASSLRGGNTEAFF. For the CDR3, the DNA is TGTGCCAGCAGTCTCCGGGGAGGGAACACTGAAGCTTTCTTT.

The CDR3 region is CASSRGVSGLVYGYTF. The CDR3, as DNA: TGTGCCAGTAGCCGGGGAGTGTCAGGCCTAGTCTATGGCTACACCTTC. The chain links TRBV19 to TRBJ1-2, with unresolved D. The CDR3 has 16 amino acids. The germline V and J ends were trimmed by 6 bases and 4 bases, with 21 bases remaining between them. Germline V gene data show CDR1 as LNHDA and CDR2 as SQIVND (reference sequence).

This clonotype came up a few times. V usage is TRBV6-5 and J usage is TRBJ1-2, with unresolved D. The germline CDR1 and CDR2 sequences are MNHEY and SVGAGI. CDR3 size: 12 residues. V gave up 4 bases and J gave up 5 bases, with 8 bases separating them. CDR3 amino acids: CASSFKGYGYTF. The CDR3 DNA sequence: TGTGCCAGCAGTTTTAAAGGTTATGGCTACACCTTC.

This chain connects TRBV19 to TRBJ1-6; D possibly corresponds to TRBD1 (5 bases). Trimming removed 3 bases from V and 14 bases from J, with 17 bases in between. This CDR3 spans 14 amino acids. CDR1 is LNHDA and CDR2 is SQIVND in the germline V gene (reference sequence). The CDR3 is CASSIAGPLRALHF. In DNA, the CDR3 is TGTGCCAGTAGTATCGCGGGACCCCTCCGGGCCCTCCACTTT.

The chain is built from TRBV11-2 and TRBJ1-2, with D tentatively TRBD1 (6 bases). The V and J ends lost 1 base and 6 bases respectively, with 9 bases between them. Germline values: CDR1 SGHAT, CDR2 FQNNGV. CDR3 length: 13 residues. The CDR3 DNA is TGTGCCAGCAGCTTAGGTGGACAGAATGGCTACACCTTC. It translates to CASSLGGQNGYTF.

The V gene is TRBV6-1, the J gene TRBJ2-3; possible D gene TRBD1, 6 bases. Germline V lookup: CDR1 MNHNS, CDR2 SASEGT. Trimming cost V 6 bases and J 3 bases, with 13 bases left between them. CDR3 length: 14 amino acids. The CDR3 nucleotides read TGTGCCAGCAGCTTCGGACAGAGGACAGATACGCAGTATTTT. Its translation is CASSFGQRTDTQYF.

This clonotype was observed once. V and J are TRBV12-3 or TRBV12-4 and TRBJ2-5, with D uncertain. V dropped 2 bases and J dropped 5 bases, with 15 bases sitting between them. The CDR3 extends over 15 amino acids. CDR3 region: CASSLRVRGRETQYF. The CDR3 DNA reads as TGTGCCAGCAGTTTAAGGGTTAGAGGTAGGGAGACCCAGTACTTC.

The V and J genes are TRBV15 and TRBJ1-1; D is unresolved. Germline CDR1 reads LNHNV; CDR2 reads YYDKDF (reference sequence). Trimming pared 0 bases from V and 0 bases from J, leaving 2 bases between. CDR3 length: 13 amino acids. CDR3 coding DNA: TGTGCCACCAGCAGAGAAATGAACACTGAAGCTTTCTTT. Its translation is CATSREMNTEAFF. The whole variable domain, filled in from reference TRBV15 and TRBJ1-1, reads DAMVIQNPRYQVTQFGKPVTLSCSQTLNHNVMYWYQQKSSQAPKLLFHYYDKDFNNEADTPDNFQSRRPNTSFCFLDIRSPGLGDTAMYLCATSREMNTEAFFGQGTRLTVV.

V and J are TRBV7-8 and TRBJ2-7; TRBD2 matches at 10 bases. CDR1 SGHVS and CDR2 FQNEAQ come from the germline V gene. With 0 bases clipped from V and 4 bases from J, the junction kept 9 bases outside the gene matches. The CDR3 length is 17 residues. The CDR3 loop reads CASSLASLAGVLYEQYF. As DNA, the CDR3 is TGTGCCAGCAGCTTAGCTTCCCTAGCGGGAGTGTTGTACGAGCAGTACTTC. The entire variable domain, with the rest obtained from reference TRBV7-8 and TRBJ2-7, is as follows: GAGVSQSPRYKVAKRGQDVALRCDPISGHVSLFWYQQALGQGPEFLTYFQNEAQLDKSGLPSDRFFAERPEGSVSTLKIQRTQQEDSAVYLCASSLASLAGVLYEQYFGPGTRLTVT.

CDR3 DNA sequence: TGCAGTGCTAGAGTAAGAAATGAGCAGTTCTTC. Encoded protein: CSARVRNEQFF. The rearrangement links TRBV20-1 to TRBJ2-1; D remains unclear. Germline V gives CDR1 DFQATT, CDR2 SNEGSKA (reference sequence). Trimming removed 1 base at V and 7 bases at J, with 5 bases between. The CDR3 is made up of 11 amino acids.

The chain employs TRBV6-1 and TRBJ1-3; D not resolved. The CDR3 is made up of 13 amino acids. Trimming cost V 8 bases and J 0 bases, with 8 bases left between them. Germline V gene sequence: CDR1 MNHNS, CDR2 SASEGT. The CDR3 bases are TGTGCCAGCGACTCAGGCTCTGGAAACACCATATATTTT. This translates into CASDSGSGNTIYF.

CDR3 residues: CASSLGVGGYTF. The CDR3 DNA is TGTGCCAGCAGCCTCGGGGTAGGGGGCTACACCTTC. The rearrangement uses TRBV7-2 and TRBJ1-2; D uncertain. The CDR3 has 12 residues. In germline, CDR1 is SGHTA, CDR2 FQGNSA. V gave up 5 bases and J gave up 8 bases, with 12 bases separating them.

This chain links TRBV20-1 with TRBJ2-5, with D perhaps TRBD1 (6 bases). The CDR3 runs to 17 residues. Germline CDR1 and CDR2: DFQATT and SNEGSKA (reference sequence). With 3 bases removed from V and 1 base from J, the gap between germline ends came to 21 bases. CDR3 sequence reads: CSASQQGPPRFQETQYF. The CDR3 nucleotides are TGCAGTGCTAGTCAACAGGGTCCACCTCGATTCCAAGAGACCCAGTACTTC.

The chain recombines TRBV5-1 with TRBJ1-6, with a possible D match to TRBD1 (6 bases). Between the trimmed V and J ends, which lost 5 bases and 5 bases, there was a span of 14 bases. The germline V gene has CDR1 SGHRS and CDR2 YFSETQ. The CDR3 runs 15 residues. Written as DNA, the CDR3 is TGCGCCAGCAGACCATTGACAGGAAATAATTCACCCCTCCACTTT. Translating it yields CASRPLTGNNSPLHF.